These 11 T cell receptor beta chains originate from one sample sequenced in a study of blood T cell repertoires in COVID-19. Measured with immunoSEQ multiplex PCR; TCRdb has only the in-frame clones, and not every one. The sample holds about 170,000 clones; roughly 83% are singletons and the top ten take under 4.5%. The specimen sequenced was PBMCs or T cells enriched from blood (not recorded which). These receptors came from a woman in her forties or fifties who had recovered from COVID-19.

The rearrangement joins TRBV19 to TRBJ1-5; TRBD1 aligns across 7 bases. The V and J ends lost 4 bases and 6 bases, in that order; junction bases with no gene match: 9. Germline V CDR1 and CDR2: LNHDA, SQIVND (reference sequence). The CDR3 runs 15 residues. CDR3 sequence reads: CASSRQGGDGQPQHF. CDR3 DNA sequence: TGTGCCAGTAGTAGACAGGGTGGGGATGGTCAGCCCCAGCATTTT.

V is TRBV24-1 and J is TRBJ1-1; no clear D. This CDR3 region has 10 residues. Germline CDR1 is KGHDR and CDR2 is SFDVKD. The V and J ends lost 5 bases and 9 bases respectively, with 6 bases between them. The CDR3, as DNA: TGTGCCACCAGTGTGCGGAAAGCTTTCTTT. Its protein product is CATSVRKAFF.

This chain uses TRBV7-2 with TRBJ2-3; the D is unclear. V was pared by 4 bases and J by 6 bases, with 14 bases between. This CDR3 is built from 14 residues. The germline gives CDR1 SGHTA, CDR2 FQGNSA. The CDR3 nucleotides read TGTGCCAGCAGCTCAGCCCCCCCCAGGGATACGCAGTATTTT. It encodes CASSSAPPRDTQYF.

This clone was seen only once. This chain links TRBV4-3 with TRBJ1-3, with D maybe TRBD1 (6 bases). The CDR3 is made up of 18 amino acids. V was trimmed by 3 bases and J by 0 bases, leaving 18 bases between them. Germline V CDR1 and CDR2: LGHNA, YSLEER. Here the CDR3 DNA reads TGCGCCAGCAGCCACGACCTGCCCGGACAGCGCTCTGGAAACACCATATATTTT. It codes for CASSHDLPGQRSGNTIYF.

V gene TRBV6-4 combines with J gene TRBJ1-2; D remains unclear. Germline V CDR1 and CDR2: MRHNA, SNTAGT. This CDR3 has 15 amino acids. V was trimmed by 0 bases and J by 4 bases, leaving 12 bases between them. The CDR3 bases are TGTGCCAGCAGTGACTCGCCCCGGGAGCCCTATGGCTACACCTTC. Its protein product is CASSDSPREPYGYTF.

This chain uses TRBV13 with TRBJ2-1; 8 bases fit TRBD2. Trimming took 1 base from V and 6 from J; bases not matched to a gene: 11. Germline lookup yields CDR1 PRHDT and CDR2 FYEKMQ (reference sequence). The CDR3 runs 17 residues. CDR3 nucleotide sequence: TGTGCCAGCAGCTTAGCCTCCCCAAGCGGGAGAGTCAATGAGCAGTTCTTC. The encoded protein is CASSLASPSGRVNEQFF.

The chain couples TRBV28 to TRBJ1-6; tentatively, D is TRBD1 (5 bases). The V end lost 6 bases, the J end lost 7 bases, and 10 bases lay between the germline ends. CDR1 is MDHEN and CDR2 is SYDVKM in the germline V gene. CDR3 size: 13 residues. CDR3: CASRVQENSPLHF. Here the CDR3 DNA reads TGTGCCAGCAGGGTACAGGAAAATTCACCCCTCCACTTT.

This CDR3 is CASSPPGKDSGGYGYTF. The DNA for the CDR3 is TGTGCCAGCAGCCCTCCGGGTAAGGACTCTGGTGGCTATGGCTACACCTTC. The V gene is TRBV4-2, the J gene TRBJ1-2, with D hard to call. CDR3 length: 17 amino acids. Germline-derived CDR1 and CDR2 are LGHNA and YNFKEQ. V was trimmed by 4 bases and J by 4 bases, leaving 22 bases between them.

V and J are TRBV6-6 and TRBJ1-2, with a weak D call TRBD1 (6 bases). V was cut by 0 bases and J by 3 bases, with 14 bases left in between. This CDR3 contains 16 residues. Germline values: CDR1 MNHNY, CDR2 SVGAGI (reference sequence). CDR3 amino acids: CASSYSGGAKDYGYTF. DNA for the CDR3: TGTGCCAGCAGTTACTCGGGGGGGGCTAAAGACTATGGCTACACCTTC.

For the CDR3, the DNA is TGTGCCAGCAGTTTATCAGCGGACTCTCAGCCCCAGCATTTT. Translating it yields CASSLSADSQPQHF. The V call is TRBV28, the J call TRBJ1-5; D ambiguous. The CDR3 is made up of 14 amino acids. The V end lost 1 base, the J end lost 6 bases, and 10 bases lay between the germline ends. From germline, CDR1 is MDHEN and CDR2 SYDVKM.

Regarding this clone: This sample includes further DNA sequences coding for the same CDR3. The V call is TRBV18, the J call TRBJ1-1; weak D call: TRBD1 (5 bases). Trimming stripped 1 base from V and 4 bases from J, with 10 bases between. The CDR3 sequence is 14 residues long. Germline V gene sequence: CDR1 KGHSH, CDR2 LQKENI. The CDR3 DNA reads TGTGCCAGCTCACCACGTTCGGGGGGCACTGAAGCTTTCTTT. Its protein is CASSPRSGGTEAFF.